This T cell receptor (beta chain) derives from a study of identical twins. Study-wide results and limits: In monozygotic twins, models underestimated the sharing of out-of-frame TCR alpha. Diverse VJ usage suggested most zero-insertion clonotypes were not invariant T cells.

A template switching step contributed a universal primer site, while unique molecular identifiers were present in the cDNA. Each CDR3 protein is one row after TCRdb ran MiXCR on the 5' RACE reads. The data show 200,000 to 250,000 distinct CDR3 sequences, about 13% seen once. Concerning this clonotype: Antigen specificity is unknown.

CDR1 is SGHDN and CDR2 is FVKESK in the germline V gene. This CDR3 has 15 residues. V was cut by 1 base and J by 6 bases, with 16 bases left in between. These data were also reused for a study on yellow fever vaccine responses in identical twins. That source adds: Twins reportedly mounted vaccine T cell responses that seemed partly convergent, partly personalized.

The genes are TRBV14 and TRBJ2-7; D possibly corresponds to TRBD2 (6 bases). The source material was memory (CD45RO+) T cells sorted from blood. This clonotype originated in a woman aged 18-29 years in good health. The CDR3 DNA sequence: TGTGCCAGCAGCCAAGTAGTCGTGCACGGGGGCGAGCAGTACTTC. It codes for CASSQVVVHGGEQYF.